A single sample is the source of the 11 T cell receptor beta chains below, sequenced in a study of T cells in Graves' hyperthyroidism and ophthalmopathy. Amplified regions were TCR beta CDR3 sequences from RNA transcripts. During a first-round RT-PCR of the TCR CDR3, the HTBI primer set was used. One entry per CDR3 protein results from TCRdb running MiXCR on the multiplex PCR reads. The table lists 470,000 or so distinct CDR3 sequences, less than 25% of them singletons, with 26% in the top ten. What was sequenced was blood. The receptors originated from a man aged 18-30 years with Graves' hyperthyroidism.

The V gene is TRBV7-8, the J gene TRBJ2-5, with TRBD2 identical over 8 bases. Looked up from germline, CDR1 is SGHVS and CDR2 is FQNEAQ. There are 15 residues in the CDR3. V lost 5 bases, J lost 5 bases, and 10 bases stayed unmatched. CDR3 DNA: TGTGCCAGCAGCATACTAGCGGTGCAAGGGGAGACCCAGTACTTC. Translation: CASSILAVQGETQYF.

This clonotype occurred many times. V is TRBV19 and J is TRBJ1-3, with D uncertain. Trimming stripped 10 bases from V and 3 bases from J, with 7 bases between. The CDR3 is 11 residues long. The germline V gene encodes CDR1 LNHDA and CDR2 SQIVND (reference sequence). The CDR3, as DNA: TGTGCCACTACTCTTGGAAACACCATATATTTT. Translated, it gives CATTLGNTIYF.

This clonotype was seen more than once but under ten times. The chain links TRBV12-3 or TRBV12-4 to TRBJ2-2; D is ambiguous. This CDR3 comprises 11 residues. V lost 6 bases and J lost 8, with 7 bases in between. This chain's CDR3 is CASSPRGELFF. In DNA, the CDR3 is TGTGCCAGCAGCCCCAGGGGGGAGCTGTTTTTT.

This clonotype appeared many times. The chain uses TRBV27 and TRBJ2-7; D is possibly TRBD2 (7 bases). CDR3 length: 14 amino acids. Germline assignment: CDR1 MNHEY and CDR2 SMNVEV (reference sequence). V was clipped by 9 bases and J by 0 bases, with 15 bases between them. CDR3 residues: CASQRGGPSYEQYF. The CDR3 region has the DNA TGTGCCAGTCAAAGGGGGGGCCCCTCCTACGAGCAGTACTTC.

This clonotype was picked up many times. V usage is TRBV12-3 or TRBV12-4 and J usage is TRBJ1-2; a weak D match, TRBD1 (6 bases). The CDR3 has 15 amino acids. Trimming removed 7 bases at V and 0 bases at J, with 15 bases between. DNA for the CDR3: TGTGCCAGCACCCCGGAGGGGGTAGCTAACTATGGCTACACCTTC. This sequence encodes CASTPEGVANYGYTF.

There are many counts of this clonotype. This chain links TRBV5-1 with TRBJ2-2; D remains ambiguous. V lost 4 bases and J lost 1, with 8 bases in between. Germline V gene sequence: CDR1 SGHRS, CDR2 YFSETQ. The CDR3 runs to 14 residues. CDR3 nucleotides: TGCGCCAGCAGCCTGGACGGGAACACCGGGGAGCTGTTTTTT. This codes for CASSLDGNTGELFF.

The chain joins TRBV6-2 or TRBV6-3 to TRBJ1-5, with D perhaps matching TRBD1 (5 bases). This CDR3 comprises 18 residues. Looked up from germline, CDR1 is MNHEY and CDR2 is SVGEGT. V was shortened by 0 bases and J by 1 base, with 16 bases between the two germline ends. CDR3 sequence (DNA): TGTGCCAGCAGTTACTCGATTTCTGGGCCAGGGAGCAATCAGCCCCAGCATTTT. As protein: CASSYSISGPGSNQPQHF.

This clonotype was recorded many times. The rearrangement joins TRBV30 to TRBJ1-1; D is perhaps TRBD1 (6 bases). Per the germline V gene, CDR1 is GTSNPN and CDR2 is SVGIG (reference sequence). Trimming left V 4 bases short and J 1 base short, with 10 bases between. The CDR3 sequence is 13 residues long. This CDR3 is CAWNRAGNTEAFF. In DNA form, the CDR3 reads TGTGCCTGGAACAGGGCCGGGAACACTGAAGCTTTCTTT.

This clonotype was counted many times. The CDR3 here is CASSYRVPYEQYF. The CDR3 DNA is TGTGCCAGCAGTTACAGGGTTCCCTACGAGCAGTACTTC. The J gene is TRBJ2-7, the V gene TRBV6-2 or TRBV6-3; unclear D gene. CDR1 and CDR2 (germline): MNHEY, SVGEGT. Trimming removed 2 bases from V and 2 bases from J, with 7 bases in between. The CDR3 has 13 amino acids.

This clonotype was found many times. The chain recombines TRBV28 with TRBJ1-2; 9 bases match TRBD1. Germline CDR1 MDHEN, CDR2 SYDVKM. CDR3 size: 14 residues. Germline trimming cut 7 bases from V and 4 bases from J; bases unmatched to any gene: 7. CDR3 nucleotide sequence: TGTGCCAGCACGGGACAGGGAGGATTCTATGGCTACACCTTC. It specifies CASTGQGGFYGYTF.

The sample holds a few counts of this clonotype. The genes are TRBV4-1 and TRBJ2-7; TRBD2 agrees at 8 bases. In germline, CDR1 is MGHRA, CDR2 YSYEKL. This CDR3 spans 18 amino acids. V dropped 0 bases and J dropped 3; count of bases not matched to a gene: 13. The CDR3 loop reads CASSQEGPPGLEGYEQYF. In nucleotides, the CDR3 is TGCGCCAGCAGCCAAGAAGGTCCCCCGGGACTAGAGGGCTACGAGCAGTACTTC.